The 27 T cell receptor beta chains below come from one sample, sequenced in a study of T cells after somatic rescue of genetic block. Method: immunoSEQ multiplex PCR; TCRdb's copy keeps in-frame clones and lacks some. The sample records tens of thousands of clones, around 96% being singletons. Sequencing was done on a sample of peripheral blood mononuclear cells (PBMCs). All receptors derive from a child younger than two.

This clone showed up just a few times. The rearrangement uses TRBV5-1 and TRBJ1-3; D not certain. This CDR3 is built from 14 residues. Trimming shortened V by 0 bases and J by 0 bases, and 4 bases separated the two germline ends. The germline V gene has CDR1 SGHRS and CDR2 YFSETQ. CDR3 sequence reads: CASSLEASGNTIYF. DNA of the CDR3: TGCGCCAGCAGCTTGGAAGCCTCTGGAAACACCATATATTTT.

The chain combines TRBV7-3 with TRBJ2-3, with D tentatively TRBD1 (5 bases). Deletions cut 8 bases from V and 0 bases from J, with 9 bases between. From germline, CDR1 is SGHTA and CDR2 FQGTGA. CDR3 size: 13 residues. CDR3 nucleotides: TGTGCCAGCCGCAGGGCTAGCACAGATACGCAGTATTTT. This encodes CASRRASTDTQYF.

The CDR3 sequence is CASSQGGQKGNTIYF. The DNA for the CDR3 is TGTGCCAGCAGCCAAGGGGGACAGAAAGGAAACACCATATATTTT. This chain joins TRBV14 and TRBJ1-3; 7 bases align to TRBD1. In germline, CDR1 is SGHDN, CDR2 FVKESK. This CDR3 contains 15 residues. J gave up 4 bases and V 1 base, and 4 bases lay outside the gene matches.

This rearrangement joins TRBV25-1 to TRBJ2-2; 11 bases agree with TRBD2. Germline values: CDR1 MGHDK, CDR2 SYGVNS. The CDR3 extends over 16 amino acids. V was pared by 5 bases and J by 4 bases, with 6 bases of the junction left unmatched. This CDR3 reads CASSKTSGSFTGELFF. CDR3 sequence (DNA): TGTGCCAGCAGTAAAACTAGCGGGAGTTTCACCGGGGAGCTGTTTTTT.

The chain is built from TRBV6-5 and TRBJ1-1, with no clear D. With 2 bases removed from V and 2 bases from J, the gap between germline ends came to 6 bases. Looked up from germline, CDR1 is MNHEY and CDR2 is SVGAGI. CDR3 length: 13 amino acids. The CDR3 region has the DNA TGTGCCAGCAGTTACCGGGTTAACACTGAAGCTTTCTTT. This sequence encodes CASSYRVNTEAFF.

The chain is built from TRBV28 and TRBJ1-6, with a possible D match to TRBD1 (6 bases). V was trimmed by 1 base and J by 5 bases, leaving 9 bases between them. Per germline, CDR1 MDHEN and CDR2 SYDVKM. This CDR3 spans 15 amino acids. Written as DNA, the CDR3 is TGTGCCAGCAGTTTATCCCGGGGGCATAATTCACCCCTCCACTTT. As protein: CASSLSRGHNSPLHF.

The rearrangement uses TRBV30 and TRBJ1-6; no clear D gene. This CDR3 contains 14 residues. Germline assignment: CDR1 GTSNPN and CDR2 SVGIG (reference sequence). The germline V and J ends were trimmed by 2 bases and 3 bases, with 8 bases remaining between them. The CDR3 nucleotides are TGTGCCTGGAGTACCGGGAGCTATAATTCACCCCTCCACTTT. Translating it yields CAWSTGSYNSPLHF.

The chain recombines TRBV6-5 with TRBJ1-1; the match to TRBD1 covers 8 bases. V shed 0 bases and J 1 base; nucleotides not matched to a gene: 1. From germline, CDR1 is MNHEY and CDR2 SVGAGI. The CDR3 consists of 15 residues. DNA of the CDR3: TGTGCCAGCAGTTACTCTCAGGGGGCGAACACTGAAGCTTTCTTT. Translated: CASSYSQGANTEAFF.

The chain recombines TRBV2 with TRBJ2-1; D may correspond to TRBD1 or TRBD2 (5 bases each). CDR1 SNHLY and CDR2 FYNNEI come from the germline V gene. CDR3 length: 15 residues. Between the trimmed V and J ends, which lost 6 bases and 5 bases, there was a span of 17 bases. This chain's CDR3 is CASSLSGPTNNEQFF. The DNA of the CDR3 is TGTGCCAGCAGCTTATCGGGACCAACAAACAATGAGCAGTTCTTC.

DNA for the CDR3: TGTGCCAGCAGCACCCGGACTAGCGGGAGGACGAATGAGCAGTTCTTC. Residues: CASSTRTSGRTNEQFF. The J gene is TRBJ2-1, the V gene TRBV7-8, with 14 bases lining up with TRBD2. The length of the CDR3 is 16 residues. The germline CDR1 and CDR2 sequences are SGHVS and FQNEAQ. Trimming removed 5 bases from V and 7 bases from J; junction bases left unmatched: 7.

V usage is TRBV7-9 and J usage is TRBJ2-5; possibly TRBD2 for D (6 bases). The CDR3 is 13 residues long. Trimming stripped 4 bases from V and 4 bases from J, with 10 bases between. The germline V gene has CDR1 SEHNR and CDR2 FQNEAQ (reference sequence). The CDR3 DNA is TGTGCCAGCAGCTCGGGGACTTTAGAGACCCAGTACTTC. It yields the protein CASSSGTLETQYF.

The chain employs TRBV28 and TRBJ1-5, with D possibly matching TRBD1 (6 bases). V was cut by 2 bases and J by 3 bases, with 11 bases left in between. CDR3 length: 15 residues. The germline CDR1 and CDR2 sequences are MDHEN and SYDVKM. The CDR3, as DNA: TGTGCCAGCAGTTTAATGGGGGGCTCCAATCAGCCCCAGCATTTT. Its protein is CASSLMGGSNQPQHF. Based on the CDR3 plus reference TRBV28 and TRBJ1-5, the full variable domain is DVKVTQSSRYLVKRTGEKVFLECVQDMDHENMFWYRQDPGLGLRLIYFSYDVKMKEKGDIPEGYSVSREKKERFSLILESASTNQTSMYLCASSLMGGSNQPQHFGDGTRLSIL.

The chain combines TRBV20-1 with TRBJ1-1; D not certain. From germline, CDR1 is DFQATT and CDR2 SNEGSKA (reference sequence). The CDR3 is 11 amino acids. V lost 7 bases and J lost 1, with 7 bases in between. The CDR3 DNA reads TGCAGTGGACGGTGGAACACTGAAGCTTTCTTT. Amino acids: CSGRWNTEAFF.

V gene TRBV12-5 combines with J gene TRBJ2-1; a possible D gene is TRBD2 (5 bases). Germline-derived CDR1 and CDR2 are LGHNT and FRNRAP. V dropped 4 bases and J dropped 2 bases, with 9 bases sitting between them. This CDR3 has 14 residues. CDR3 protein: CASGYGNTYNEQFF. The CDR3 nucleotides read TGTGCTAGTGGTTACGGGAATACCTACAATGAGCAGTTCTTC. Full variable domain (rest looked up from reference TRBV12-5 and TRBJ2-1): DARVTQTPRHKVTEMGQEVTMRCQPILGHNTVFWYRQTMMQGLELLAYFRNRAPLDDSGMPKDRFSAEMPDATLATLKIQPSEPRDSAVYFCASGYGNTYNEQFFGPGTRLTVL.

This chain joins TRBV2 and TRBJ2-7, with a tentative D call TRBD1 (5 bases). The CDR3 loop spans 12 amino acids. Trimming removed 6 bases at V and 1 base at J, with 7 bases between. The germline CDR1 and CDR2 sequences are SNHLY and FYNNEI. The DNA for the CDR3 is TGTGCCAGCAGGGGGCAATCCTACGAGCAGTACTTC. It yields the protein CASRGQSYEQYF.

This clone was seen a single time. This sequence joins TRBV10-3 and TRBJ1-1; D gene unclear. CDR1 and CDR2 from the germline V gene are ENHRY and SYGVKD. The CDR3 sequence is 14 residues long. V shed 0 bases and J shed 4 bases, with 9 bases lying between them. The CDR3 bases are TGTGCCATCAGTGAGTCGGAGGTCCCCACTGAAGCTTTCTTT. Amino acid sequence: CAISESEVPTEAFF.

The V gene is TRBV5-4, the J gene TRBJ2-3, with no clear D. The V end lost 0 bases, the J end lost 0 bases, and 8 bases lay between the germline ends. CDR3 size: 15 residues. Germline assignment: CDR1 SGHNT and CDR2 YYREEE (reference sequence). The CDR3 region is CASSLAAASTDTQYF. In nucleotides, the CDR3 is TGTGCCAGCAGCTTGGCGGCAGCTAGCACAGATACGCAGTATTTT. Filled out from reference TRBV5-4 and TRBJ2-3, the complete variable domain reads ETGVTQSPTHLIKTRGQQVTLRCSSQSGHNTVSWYQQALGQGPQFIFQYYREEENGRGNFPPRFSGLQFPNYSSELNVNALELDDSALYLCASSLAAASTDTQYFGPGTRLTVL.

The genes are TRBV6-5 and TRBJ1-1, with D tentatively TRBD1 (6 bases). This CDR3 has 12 amino acids. The germline V and J ends were trimmed by 8 bases and 6 bases, with 13 bases remaining between them. Germline V gives CDR1 MNHEY, CDR2 SVGAGI. The CDR3 reads CASGQGPPEAFF. As DNA, the CDR3 is TGTGCCAGCGGGCAGGGGCCCCCTGAAGCTTTCTTT.

For this clone: In the same sample, other DNA sequences code for this CDR3. This chain joins TRBV9 and TRBJ2-5; D gene ambiguous. V lost 0 bases and J lost 1, with 4 bases in between. Germline V gene sequence: CDR1 SGDLS, CDR2 YYNGEE. The length of the CDR3 is 13 residues. CDR3: CASSVAGQETQYF. In nucleotides, the CDR3 is TGTGCCAGCAGCGTAGCGGGCCAAGAGACCCAGTACTTC.

The chain is built from TRBV27 and TRBJ2-1, with D maybe TRBD2 (5 bases). The V gene lost 1 base and the J gene lost 2 bases, with 18 bases spanning the gap. This CDR3 comprises 18 residues. Germline CDR1 MNHEY, CDR2 SMNVEV (reference sequence). Here the CDR3 reads CASSLWAYRGRAYNEQFF. As DNA, the CDR3 is TGTGCCAGCAGTTTATGGGCGTATCGGGGAAGGGCCTACAATGAGCAGTTCTTC.

This chain joins TRBV2 and TRBJ2-7, with TRBD2 matching over 9 bases. The CDR3 totals 15 residues. V trimming: 6 bases; J trimming: 1 base; junction bases outside the gene matches: 7. CDR1 SNHLY and CDR2 FYNNEI come from the germline V gene. CDR3 DNA: TGTGCCAGCAGGGGGACTAGCCCTCTTTCCTACGAGCAGTACTTC. Translation gives CASRGTSPLSYEQYF.

This chain uses TRBV10-1 with TRBJ2-3; TRBD2 matches at 14 bases. CDR1 is WNHNN and CDR2 is SYGVQD in the germline V gene (reference sequence). This CDR3 contains 13 residues. The ends lost 8 bases at V and 5 bases at J; junction bases unmatched: 0. CDR3 loop: CASGTSGRDTQYF. CDR3 nucleotides: TGCGCCAGCGGGACTAGCGGGAGAGATACGCAGTATTTT.

The gene calls are TRBV28 and TRBJ1-3, with no clear D. The germline V gene has CDR1 MDHEN and CDR2 SYDVKM. V dropped 3 bases and J dropped 0 bases, with 9 bases sitting between them. The CDR3 is made up of 15 amino acids. As DNA, the CDR3 is TGTGCCAGCAGTTTTACGAGGAGCTCTGGAAACACCATATATTTT. Translation gives CASSFTRSSGNTIYF.

This clone came up once. The chain links TRBV5-4 to TRBJ2-1; tentative D call: TRBD1 (5 bases). CDR1 and CDR2 (germline): SGHNT, YYREEE (reference sequence). V was shortened by 0 bases and J by 5 bases, with 12 bases between the two germline ends. The CDR3 contains 15 residues. The CDR3 bases are TGTGCCAGCAGCTTGGCCGTGGTGGGGCACAATGAGCAGTTCTTC. Translated, it gives CASSLAVVGHNEQFF.

The count of this clone is one. V is TRBV6-1 and J is TRBJ1-1, with D unclear. Trimming pared 6 bases from V and 1 base from J, leaving 6 bases between. The CDR3 totals 12 residues. Per the germline V gene, CDR1 is MNHNS and CDR2 is SASEGT. The CDR3 DNA sequence: TGTGCCAGCAGGTACAGGAACACTGAAGCTTTCTTT. This codes for CASRYRNTEAFF.

The chain combines TRBV30 with TRBJ1-6; 8 nucleotides align to TRBD1. CDR1 and CDR2 (germline): GTSNPN, SVGIG (reference sequence). With 8 bases clipped from V and 9 bases from J, the junction kept 6 bases outside the gene matches. This CDR3 is built from 12 residues. The CDR3 here is CAQGQVTSPLHF. Written as DNA, the CDR3 is TGTGCCCAGGGACAGGTTACTTCACCCCTCCACTTT.

The chain recombines TRBV2 with TRBJ1-2; D remains unclear. The CDR3 is 15 amino acids. Germline CDR1 SNHLY, CDR2 FYNNEI. Trimming left V 0 bases short and J 2 bases short, with 10 bases between. Here the CDR3 DNA reads TGTGCCAGCAGTGAAGCGGCTTGGGTCAACTATGGCTACACCTTC. This encodes CASSEAAWVNYGYTF.